This T cell receptor (beta chain) comes out of a study of neoadjuvant anti-PD-1 for oral cavity cancer. Study overall: Patients without progression received a fourth nivolumab dose around day 43, then surgical resection on days 50-56.

Points on this clone: Antigen unknown.

Study-wide results and limits: Pretreatment Treg/Th17 ratio correlated inversely with post-treatment tumor clonality. Post-nivolumab, blood T cell clonality was significantly elevated in non-responders.

Six replicates per PBMC sample, mostly from 480 ng of genomic DNA. Some clones are missing from TCRdb's copy, which holds only in-frame ones; the method was immunoSEQ multiplex PCR. This repertoire shows over 14,000 clones, roughly 74% found once; its top ten account for roughly 2.9%. Per the germline V gene, CDR1 is SGHRS and CDR2 is YFSETQ. The V end lost 4 bases, the J end lost 3 bases, and 22 bases lay between the germline ends. This CDR3 contains 17 residues. Material: PBMCs, obtained before nivolumab (anti-PD-1) treatment. This chain uses TRBV5-1 with TRBJ1-1; D perhaps matches TRBD1 (5 bases). The clonotype originates from a person aged 40 to 85 with oral cavity squamous cell carcinoma. The CDR3 here is CASSQNRDGYTHTEAFF. In nucleotides, the CDR3 is TGCGCCAGCAGCCAAAACCGGGACGGATACACCCACACTGAAGCTTTCTTT. The whole variable domain, filled in from reference TRBV5-1 and TRBJ1-1, reads KAGVTQTPRYLIKTRGQQVTLSCSPISGHRSVSWYQQTPGQGLQFLFEYFSETQRNKGNFPGRFSGRQFSNSRSEMNVSTLELGDSALYLCASSQNRDGYTHTEAFFGQGTRLTVV.